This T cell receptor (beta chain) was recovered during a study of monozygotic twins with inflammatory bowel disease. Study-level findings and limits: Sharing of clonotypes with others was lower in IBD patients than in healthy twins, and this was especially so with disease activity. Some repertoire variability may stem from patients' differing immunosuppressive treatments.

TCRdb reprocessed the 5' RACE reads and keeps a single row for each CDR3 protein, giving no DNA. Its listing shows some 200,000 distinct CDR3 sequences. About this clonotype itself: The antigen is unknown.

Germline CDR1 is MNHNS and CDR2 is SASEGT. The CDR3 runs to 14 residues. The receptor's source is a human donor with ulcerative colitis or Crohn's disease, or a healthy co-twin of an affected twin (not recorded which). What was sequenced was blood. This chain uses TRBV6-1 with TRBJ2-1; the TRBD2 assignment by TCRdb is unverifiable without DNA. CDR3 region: CASRLAGGNNEQFF.